A selection of T cell receptor beta chains follows, all from one sample in a study of cytomegalovirus exposure and HLA in healthy donors. TCRdb's copy holds only in-frame clones and misses some; the assay was immunoSEQ multiplex PCR. The sample holds 110,000 to 150,000 clones, roughly 80% seen once. The sequenced sample was PBMCs. These receptors were taken from a man aged 40-50 years in good health and CMV-seropositive. CDR3s include the opening cysteine and the closing phenylalanine or tryptophan. D genes are given only for firm matches. The size of a clone is reported for some rows only, either as once, few or many, or as a class for expanded clones.

V gene	J gene	D gene	clone size	CDR3 DNA	CDR3 protein
TRBV7-2	TRBJ2-7	NA	NA	TGTGCCAGCAGCTTACTGCGGGGTTTCTACGAGCAGTACTTC	CASSLLRGFYEQYF
TRBV29-1	TRBJ2-1	TRBD2	NA	TGCAGCGTTGTCGGGCGGGGGGGGTACAATGAGCAGTTCTTC	CSVVGRGGYNEQFF
TRBV13	TRBJ1-5	NA	once	TGTGCCAGCAGCTTAAGTTCCAGGGCTAATCAGCCCCAGCATTTT	CASSLSSRANQPQHF
TRBV27	TRBJ1-2	NA	once	TGTGCCAGCAGTGCGGAAAAGCTAGGCTATGGCTACACCTTC	CASSAEKLGYGYTF
TRBV19	TRBJ2-1	NA	NA	TGTGCCACGTCCGTGACAGGACCCTACAATGAGCAGTTCTTC	CATSVTGPYNEQFF
TRBV28	TRBJ1-1	NA	NA	TGTGCCAGCAGTTTACCGGCCCGCGGCGCCACTGAAGCTTTCTTT	CASSLPARGATEAFF
TRBV2	TRBJ2-2	NA	NA	TGTGTCGGCAACCTAGAGACCGGGGAGCTGTTTTTT	CVGNLETGELFF
TRBV7-2	TRBJ2-3	NA	NA	TGTGCCAGCAGCTTATCGAGAGATACGCAGTATTTT	CASSLSRDTQYF
TRBV7-9	TRBJ2-7	TRBD1	NA	TGTGCCAGCAGCTTGACAGGGACGGGGGAGCAGTACTTC	CASSLTGTGEQYF
TRBV5-6	TRBJ2-5	TRBD2	NA	TGTGCCAGCAGCATCCTTAGCGGGAGGGGGAAGGAGACCCAGTACTTC	CASSILSGRGKETQYF
TRBV11-2	TRBJ2-7	NA	NA	TGTGCCAGCAGCTTTAGCGGTGACCGGGGGCAGTACTTC	CASSFSGDRGQYF
TRBV18	TRBJ1-1	NA	NA	TGTGCCAGCTCACCCCCTACCTACACTGAAGCTTTCTTT	CASSPPTYTEAFF
TRBV19	TRBJ1-6	NA	once	TGTGCCACCTCTACGCCGGGGGATCGTAATTCACCCCTCCACTTT	CATSTPGDRNSPLHF
TRBV7-8	TRBJ2-1	TRBD1	NA	TGTGCCAGCAGCTCCATCCGGGTGACAGGGGAGGATGAGCAGTTCTTC	CASSSIRVTGEDEQFF
TRBV14	TRBJ2-1	NA	NA	TGTGCCAGCAGCCCCCTAACAGGGAAGGGTGACAATGAGCAGTTCTTC	CASSPLTGKGDNEQFF
TRBV7-2	TRBJ2-7	NA	NA	TGTGCCAGCAGCAACAGACAGACGGCTGTCCACGAGCAGTACTTC	CASSNRQTAVHEQYF
TRBV7-9	TRBJ1-2	NA	NA	TGTGCCAGCAGCTTACCAGGGGTCGACGTGGACTATGGCTACACCTTC	CASSLPGVDVDYGYTF
TRBV6-5	TRBJ2-1	NA	NA	TGTGCCAGCAGTTCACCGGGACACTACAATGAGCAGTTCTTC	CASSSPGHYNEQFF
TRBV30	TRBJ1-2	NA	NA	TGTGCCTGGAGTGTACTAGGGTTCTATGGCTACACCTTC	CAWSVLGFYGYTF
TRBV11-2	TRBJ2-7	NA	once	TGTGCCAGCAGCACCTTTTTTAGCTACGAGCAGTACTTC	CASSTFFSYEQYF
TRBV27	TRBJ2-1	NA	NA	TGTGCCAGCAGCCAGGACTCGTATGAGCAGTTCTTC	CASSQDSYEQFF
TRBV7-9	TRBJ2-2	NA	NA	TGTGCCAGCCGTCCAACGGGGACGAACACCGGGGAGCTGTTTTTT	CASRPTGTNTGELFF
TRBV6-1	TRBJ2-7	NA	NA	TGTGCCAGCAGTGACGACCCCGGGGAATCTCTGCCGGAGCAGTACTTC	CASSDDPGESLPEQYF
TRBV6-6	TRBJ2-5	TRBD1	NA	TGTGCCAGCAGAGCAACAGGGGCCAGGGAGACCCAGTACTTC	CASRATGARETQYF
TRBV7-2	TRBJ1-3	TRBD1	NA	TGTGCCAGCAGCTCAACAGGGGGCTCTGGAAACACCATATATTTT	CASSSTGGSGNTIYF
TRBV9	TRBJ1-2	NA	NA	TGTGCCAGCAGCGACCGAAGGGGGGGGATCTATGGCTACACCTTC	CASSDRRGGIYGYTF
TRBV27	TRBJ2-7	NA	NA	TGTGCCAGCACTTTCCGGCGGGGCTACGAGCAGTACTTC	CASTFRRGYEQYF
TRBV7-3	TRBJ1-2	NA	NA	TGTGCCAGCAGCCCGGGACAAGACGGTTATGGCTACACCTTC	CASSPGQDGYGYTF
TRBV6-5	TRBJ2-5	NA	NA	TGTGCCAGCAGTGAACGGGTAGCCCAAGAGACCCAGTACTTC	CASSERVAQETQYF
TRBV5-4	TRBJ1-1	NA	NA	TGTGCCAGCAGCTTAAATTTGGGCGAAGCTTTCTTT	CASSLNLGEAFF
TRBV7-2	TRBJ2-1	TRBD1	once	TGTGCCAGCAGCTTAGCGCCGGACAGGGGACGCTATATTTCCTACAATGAGCAGTTCTTC	CASSLAPDRGRYISYNEQFF
TRBV11-3	TRBJ2-1	NA	NA	TGTGCCAGCAGCTTGGTTGGTAGCCCCTACAATGAGCAGTTCTTC	CASSLVGSPYNEQFF
TRBV30	TRBJ1-2	NA	NA	TGTGCCTTAGCCAACTATGGCTACACCTTC	CALANYGYTF
TRBV21-1	TRBJ2-7	NA	NA	TGTGCCAGCAGCACCCCCTTTAGCGGGCCCTCCTACGAGCAGTACTTC	CASSTPFSGPSYEQYF
TRBV5-4	TRBJ2-5	TRBD2	NA	TGTGCCAGCATGGAGTCGGGACTAGCGGGTCGGGAGCAGTACTTC	CASMESGLAGREQYF
TRBV25-1	TRBJ2-1	NA	few	TGTGCCAGCAGTGAATACGTAGCGAGCAAGACCTACAATGAGCAGTTCTTC	CASSEYVASKTYNEQFF
TRBV30	TRBJ2-3	NA	NA	TGTGCCTGGAGTGTACCCGAATACAAAAGGCGGTTTGTCGGGCAGTATTTT	CAWSVPEYKRRFVGQYF
TRBV7-3	TRBJ1-3	NA	few	TGTGCCAGCAGCCCATTAGGGGGGGGGCCTGGAAACACCATATATTTT	CASSPLGGGPGNTIYF
TRBV30	TRBJ1-3	NA	NA	TGTGCCTGGAGGCCCAGAAGCTCTGGAAACACCATATATTTT	CAWRPRSSGNTIYF
TRBV5-6	TRBJ2-2	NA	NA	TGTGCCAGCAGCTTCGTGGGGGAGCTGTTTTTT	CASSFVGELFF
TRBV5-1	TRBJ1-3	NA	NA	TGCGCCAGCAGCCCGGCAGGGAACTCTGGAAACACCATATATTTT	CASSPAGNSGNTIYF
TRBV7-8	TRBJ1-2	TRBD1	NA	TGTGCCAGCAGCATTACAGGGGTCTATGGCTACACCTTC	CASSITGVYGYTF
TRBV9	TRBJ2-1	NA	few	TGTGCCAGCAGCCCTCTCTCCTACAATGAGCAGTTCTTC	CASSPLSYNEQFF
TRBV7-2	TRBJ2-7	NA	NA	TGTGCCAGCAGCCGGGGTGGACTTGAATACGAGCAGTACTTC	CASSRGGLEYEQYF
TRBV6-5	TRBJ1-3	NA	NA	TGTGCCAGCAGCTCCCGGAGCTCTGGAAACACCATATATTTT	CASSSRSSGNTIYF
TRBV5-1	TRBJ2-2	NA	NA	TGCGCCAGCAGCTGGCCCGCCGGGGAGCTGTTTTTT	CASSWPAGELFF
TRBV11-2	TRBJ1-3	NA	NA	TGTGCCAGCAGCCCGGGGGGGAACTCTGGAAACACCATATATTTT	CASSPGGNSGNTIYF
TRBV27	TRBJ2-1	TRBD2	NA	TGTGCCAGCAGTCTGTCCAGCGGGGGCCTATACAATGAGCAGTTCTTC	CASSLSSGGLYNEQFF
TRBV28	TRBJ2-3	TRBD1	NA	TGTGCCAGCAGTCGGACAGGGCTCCCCTCTACGCAGTATTTT	CASSRTGLPSTQYF
TRBV6-5	TRBJ2-7	NA	NA	TGTGCCAGCAGTTACTACACTACAGGGAACACCTACGAGCAGTACTTC	CASSYYTTGNTYEQYF
TRBV19	TRBJ1-2	NA	NA	TGTGCCAGTACCTTAACACGGGACTATGGCTACACCTTC	CASTLTRDYGYTF
TRBV5-6	TRBJ2-7	TRBD1	NA	TGTGCCAGCAGCTTGGAGGCCTGGACAGGTCAGGACGTATCCTACGAGCAGTACTTC	CASSLEAWTGQDVSYEQYF
TRBV27	TRBJ2-3	TRBD2	few	TGTGCCAGCAGTTTGGGGGAGGGCCGATACGATACAGATACGCAGTATTTT	CASSLGEGRYDTDTQYF
TRBV18	TRBJ2-7	NA	NA	TGTGCCAGCTCACCACCGGCGGATCGCGAGCAGTACTTC	CASSPPADREQYF